The rows below give T cell receptor beta chains drawn from one sample of a study of blood T cells in healthy people across ages. One entry per CDR3 protein, called by TCRdb with MiXCR from the 5' RACE reads. The sample includes 1.8 million or so distinct CDR3 sequences, around 40% of them seen just once. Sequencing was performed on blood. Receptors originate from a human donor in good health. CDR3s include the opening cysteine and the closing phenylalanine or tryptophan.

J | V | length | CDR3
TRBJ1-4 | TRBV5-1 | 15 | CASSPLISSNEKLFF
TRBJ1-2 | TRBV10-3 | 15 | CAISEGGQGADGYTF
TRBJ2-1 | TRBV7-9 | 16 | CASSPPGASGGNEQFF
TRBJ1-2 | TRBV29-1 | 11 | CSVTGMGGYTF
TRBJ2-5 | TRBV6-2/TRBV6-3 | 13 | CASRYSSGAGEYF
TRBJ2-2 | TRBV10-3 | 14 | CAISGDMNTGELFF
TRBJ1-2 | TRBV6-2/TRBV6-3 | 14 | CASSYLPPVGGYTF
TRBJ2-1 | TRBV12-3/TRBV12-4 | 12 | CASSPTNSEQFF
TRBJ2-3 | TRBV5-5 | 15 | CASSFTGVRTDTQYF
TRBJ2-7 | TRBV5-1 | 13 | CASSSWTGNEQYF
TRBJ2-1 | TRBV20-1 | 15 | CSASPQRPTYNEQFF
TRBJ2-1 | TRBV7-9 | 19 | CASSSRGTSGGAGYNEQFF
TRBJ2-5 | TRBV29-1 | 10 | CSVEGETQYF
TRBJ1-5 | TRBV27 | 16 | CASSLSGDRGGQPQHF
TRBJ2-1 | TRBV11-3 | 16 | CASSSRQGLGKNEQFF
TRBJ2-7 | TRBV29-1 | 13 | CSVLGTGTYEQYF
TRBJ2-1 | TRBV2 | 13 | CASTETGFNEQFF
TRBJ1-3 | TRBV4-2 | 17 | CASSRPGTTSSGNTIYF
TRBJ2-5 | TRBV4-1 | 15 | CASSQGPDWVETQYF
TRBJ2-1 | TRBV10-3 | 11 | CAIREADEQFF
TRBJ1-2 | TRBV9 | 14 | CASGKRGTPYGYTF
TRBJ2-1 | TRBV5-1 | 14 | CASSESRLYNEQFF
TRBJ2-5 | TRBV7-2 | 18 | CASSLGFLAGGPGETQYF
TRBJ2-5 | TRBV5-1 | 15 | CASRPQQGGGETQYF
TRBJ1-2 | TRBV29-1 | 14 | CSVDYGLGGRGYTF
TRBJ2-1 | TRBV13 | 14 | CASSYEGSRVKQFF
TRBJ2-7 | TRBV15 | 14 | CATSMRGPYYEQYF
TRBJ2-4 | TRBV4-2 | 17 | CASSQVGGGTGENIQYF
TRBJ2-1 | TRBV20-1 | 18 | CSARGFAGGPTTLNEQFF
TRBJ2-7 | TRBV7-9 | 15 | CASSFGGMGRYEQYF
TRBJ2-5 | TRBV13 | 15 | CASSLQPTGEETQYF
TRBJ2-5 | TRBV7-3 | 13 | CASSGNAEETQYF
TRBJ2-3 | TRBV4-1 | 15 | CASSQNTDEGYTQYF
TRBJ2-1 | TRBV29-1 | 13 | CSVTSGGFNEQFF
TRBJ1-5 | TRBV21-1 | 12 | CASSPYHMAQHF
TRBJ1-6 | TRBV10-3 | 14 | CAIRGEEYNSPLHF
TRBJ2-3 | TRBV29-1 | 14 | CSVVSSVGTDTQYF
TRBJ2-3 | TRBV7-3 | 17 | CASSLSEGRGGTDTQYF
TRBJ2-3 | TRBV10-3 | 12 | CAIRADGDTQYF
TRBJ2-7 | TRBV29-1 | 12 | CSVHDNSYEQYF
TRBJ2-1 | TRBV27 | 16 | CASSLLVGSSYNEQFF
TRBJ2-3 | TRBV28 | 16 | CASYITGTVVTDTQYF
TRBJ2-1 | TRBV9 | 15 | CASSALQEGGGEQFF
TRBJ2-1 | TRBV10-3 | 16 | CAISGLAGTSVDKQFF
- | TRBV6-2/TRBV6-3 | 15 | CASSYEDRPDETQYF
TRBJ1-2 | TRBV3-1 | 15 | CASSDNGGPNYGYTF